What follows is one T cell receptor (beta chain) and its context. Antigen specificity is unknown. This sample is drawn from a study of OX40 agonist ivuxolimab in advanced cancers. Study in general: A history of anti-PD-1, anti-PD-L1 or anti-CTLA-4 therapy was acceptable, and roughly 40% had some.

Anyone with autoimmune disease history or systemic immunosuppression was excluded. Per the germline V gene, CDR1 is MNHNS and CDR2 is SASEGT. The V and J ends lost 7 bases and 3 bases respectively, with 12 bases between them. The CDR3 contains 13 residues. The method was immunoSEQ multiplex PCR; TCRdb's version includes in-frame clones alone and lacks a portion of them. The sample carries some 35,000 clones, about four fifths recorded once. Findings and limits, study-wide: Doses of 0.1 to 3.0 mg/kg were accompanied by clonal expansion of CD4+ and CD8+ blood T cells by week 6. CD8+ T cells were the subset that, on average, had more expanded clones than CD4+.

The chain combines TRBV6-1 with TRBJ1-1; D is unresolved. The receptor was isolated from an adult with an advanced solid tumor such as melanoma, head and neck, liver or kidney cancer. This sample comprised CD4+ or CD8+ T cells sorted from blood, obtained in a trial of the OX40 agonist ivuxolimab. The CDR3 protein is CASIVPPDTEAFF. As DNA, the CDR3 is TGTGCCAGCATCGTGCCCCCAGACACTGAAGCTTTCTTT.